What follows are 25 T cell receptor beta chains derived from one specimen sequenced in a study of T cells in Graves' hyperthyroidism and ophthalmopathy. TCR beta CDR3 sequences were amplified from RNA transcripts. Using the HTBI primer set, a first-round RT-PCR was run on the TCR CDR3. TCRdb recomputed calls from the multiplex PCR reads with MiXCR, one row per CDR3 protein. The table shows around 500,000 distinct CDR3 sequences, with about 16% occurring only once. The sequenced sample was blood. These receptors were collected from a woman aged 25-40 years with Graves' ophthalmopathy.

V gene TRBV20-1 combines with J gene TRBJ1-5; tentatively, D is TRBD1 (5 bases). The CDR3 spans 12 residues. CDR1 is DFQATT, CDR2 SNEGSKA, per germline (reference sequence). Trimming cost V 6 bases and J 11 bases, with 17 bases left between them. The CDR3 loop reads CSATGTASSQHF. The CDR3, as DNA: TGCAGTGCAACCGGGACGGCGTCGTCCCAGCATTTT.

This clonotype was seen ten or more times. The V and J genes are TRBV5-1 and TRBJ2-3; TRBD2 matches at 8 bases. The CDR3 runs 15 residues. The V segment lost 7 bases and the J segment 1 base; nucleotides outside the gene matches: 8. Looked up from germline, CDR1 is SGHRS and CDR2 is YFSETQ. The CDR3 loop is CASAFSAGGTDTQYF. CDR3 DNA: TGCGCCAGCGCTTTCTCAGCGGGAGGCACAGATACGCAGTATTTT.

For this clonotype: A much larger clone sits a single nucleotide away, making a read error possible. The chain recombines TRBV6-1 with TRBJ2-7; 7 bases match TRBD2. The J call may not be correct, given that the DNA end is closer to TRBJ2-1. Germline V lookup: CDR1 MNHNS, CDR2 SASEGT. The CDR3 has 16 amino acids. This CDR3 reads CASSPERAGTYYEQFF. The CDR3 DNA follows: TGTGCCAGCAGCCCCGAGCGAGCGGGAACTTACTACGAGCAGTTCTTC.

This clonotype was seen many times. This chain connects TRBV20-1 to TRBJ1-5; TRBD1 aligns across 9 bases. V trimming: 4 bases; J trimming: 3 bases; junction bases outside the gene matches: 10. Germline assignment: CDR1 DFQATT and CDR2 SNEGSKA (reference sequence). This CDR3 is 16 amino acids long. The CDR3 reads CSAISPGQGFNQPQHF. The CDR3 DNA is TGCAGTGCTATCAGTCCGGGACAGGGCTTCAATCAGCCCCAGCATTTT.

V usage is TRBV7-2 and J usage is TRBJ1-5; D is unclear. Germline V lookup: CDR1 SGHTA, CDR2 FQGNSA. This CDR3 has 15 amino acids. V lost 3 bases to trimming and J lost 0 bases, with 9 bases between them. The CDR3: CASSFHGYSNQPQHF. Here the CDR3 DNA reads TGTGCCAGCAGCTTCCACGGATATAGCAATCAGCCCCAGCATTTT.

The V call is TRBV15, the J call TRBJ2-2, with 9 nucleotides matching TRBD2. The germline gives CDR1 LNHNV, CDR2 YYDKDF (reference sequence). This CDR3 contains 15 residues. V gave up 3 bases and J gave up 4 bases; unmatched junction bases: 3. This CDR3 is CATSSSGSITGELFF. Here the CDR3 DNA reads TGTGCCACCAGCAGTAGCGGGAGTATCACCGGGGAGCTGTTTTTT.

In this sample, this clonotype turned up a few times. V and J are TRBV6-5 and TRBJ2-3, with TRBD2 matching 11 bases. The CDR3 has 15 residues. V lost 2 bases and J lost 5; bases outside the gene matches: 3. Germline V lookup: CDR1 MNHEY, CDR2 SVGAGI. The DNA of the CDR3 is TGTGCCAGCAGTTACGGAGGACTAGCGGGAGATACGCAGTATTTT. This translates into CASSYGGLAGDTQYF.

To note about this clonotype: A single base separates this from a much larger clone, so it may be a read error. V and J are TRBV2 and TRBJ2-1; D not resolved. Germline V gives CDR1 SNHLY, CDR2 FYNNEI. The CDR3 length is 12 residues. The ends were cut back, 8 bases at V and 10 bases at J, with 15 bases in the middle. The CDR3 DNA follows: TGTGCCAGCGGGTCGTGGGGTGGGGAGCAGTTCTTC. Amino acids: CASGSWGGEQFF. Full variable domain (remainder filled in from reference TRBV2 and TRBJ2-1): EPEVTQTPSHQVTQMGQEVILRCVPISNHLYFYWYRQILGQKVEFLVSFYNNEISEKSEIFDDQFSVERPDGSNFTLKIRSTKLEDSAMYFCASGSWGGEQFFGPGTRLTVL.

The chain recombines TRBV7-9 with TRBJ2-3, with unresolved D. Per germline, CDR1 SEHNR and CDR2 FQNEAQ (reference sequence). The CDR3 has 16 amino acids. Trimming took 5 bases from V and 3 from J, leaving 18 bases between them. CDR3 in amino acids: CASSPVRGPRTDTQYF. The CDR3 DNA is TGTGCCAGCAGCCCCGTCCGCGGCCCGAGGACAGATACGCAGTATTTT. The full variable domain, its missing parts supplied by reference TRBV7-9 and TRBJ2-3, is DTGVSQNPRHKITKRGQNVTFRCDPISEHNRLYWYRQTLGQGPEFLTYFQNEAQLEKSRLLSDRFSAERPKGSFSTLEIQRTEQGDSAMYLCASSPVRGPRTDTQYFGPGTRLTVL.

The sample holds a few counts of this clonotype. This chain connects TRBV7-9 to TRBJ2-7, with 10 bases aligning to TRBD1. The CDR3 length is 16 residues. Germline trimming cut 2 bases from V and 0 bases from J; bases unmatched to any gene: 4. CDR1 SEHNR and CDR2 FQNEAQ come from the germline V gene (reference sequence). In nucleotides, the CDR3 is TGTGCCAGCAGCTTATGGGACAGGGGACCCTCCTACGAGCAGTACTTC. It specifies CASSLWDRGPSYEQYF.

The chain combines TRBV19 with TRBJ1-1; D not resolved. This CDR3 is built from 14 residues. V shed 1 base and J shed 5 bases, with 11 bases lying between them. Germline V gene sequence: CDR1 LNHDA, CDR2 SQIVND (reference sequence). The chain's CDR3 is CASSIVEGRTEAFF. The DNA for the CDR3 is TGTGCCAGTAGTATAGTCGAAGGGAGGACTGAAGCTTTCTTT. Using reference TRBV19 and TRBJ1-1 for the parts outside the CDR3, the full variable domain is DGGITQSPKYLFRKEGQNVTLSCEQNLNHDAMYWYRQDPGQGLRLIYYSQIVNDFQKGDIAEGYSVSREKKESFPLTVTSAQKNPTAFYLCASSIVEGRTEAFFGQGTRLTVV.

This clonotype was seen ten or more times. This chain uses TRBV27 with TRBJ1-5, with a possible D match to TRBD1 (5 bases). Trimming pared 2 bases from V and 4 bases from J, leaving 12 bases between. There are 15 residues in the CDR3. CDR1 is MNHEY and CDR2 is SMNVEV in the germline V gene (reference sequence). CDR3 coding DNA: TGTGCCAGCAGTTTACTTAGGGGTAATAATCAGCCCCAGCATTTT. Protein: CASSLLRGNNQPQHF.

The J gene is TRBJ2-3, the V gene TRBV6-1, with 12 positions matching TRBD2. The CDR3 is 16 residues long. Per the germline V gene, CDR1 is MNHNS and CDR2 is SASEGT. V was clipped by 2 bases and J by 4 bases; unmatched bases: 4. The CDR3 region is CASSELASGRADTQYF. DNA of the CDR3: TGTGCCAGCAGTGAATTGGCTAGCGGGAGGGCAGATACGCAGTATTTT.

This chain links TRBV12-3 or TRBV12-4 with TRBJ1-5, with a possible D match to TRBD1 (5 bases). CDR3 length equals 14 residues. The V gene lost 4 bases and the J gene lost 6 bases, with 13 bases spanning the gap. The CDR3 reads CASSYGGTGQPQHF. The CDR3 DNA follows: TGTGCCAGCAGTTATGGGGGGACGGGTCAGCCCCAGCATTTT.

This clonotype was seen repeatedly, ten times or more. The J gene is TRBJ2-7, the V gene TRBV5-1; D uncertain. The V end lost 5 bases, the J end lost 2 bases, and 14 bases lay between the germline ends. The CDR3 is made up of 14 amino acids. Germline V CDR1 and CDR2: SGHRS, YFSETQ. CDR3 DNA: TGCGCCAGCAGGATTGGCCCACTAACCTACGAGCAGTACTTC. It encodes CASRIGPLTYEQYF.

The chain joins TRBV19 to TRBJ1-1; tentatively, D is TRBD1 (5 bases). Germline V gene sequence: CDR1 LNHDA, CDR2 SQIVND (reference sequence). Trimming took off 3 bases at V and 1 base at J, with 9 bases between the two ends. The CDR3 length is 14 residues. The CDR3 DNA reads TGTGCCAGTAGTATTGGGGGAGAGAACACTGAAGCTTTCTTT. This sequence encodes CASSIGGENTEAFF. Together with reference TRBV19 and TRBJ1-1, the CDR3 gives the full variable domain: DGGITQSPKYLFRKEGQNVTLSCEQNLNHDAMYWYRQDPGQGLRLIYYSQIVNDFQKGDIAEGYSVSREKKESFPLTVTSAQKNPTAFYLCASSIGGENTEAFFGQGTRLTVV.

For this clonotype: The missing conserved phenylalanine or tryptophan at the end of this CDR3 makes a read error likely. This chain links TRBV6-4 with TRBJ1-2, with TRBD1 identical over 9 bases. There are 14 residues in the CDR3. CDR1 is MRHNA, CDR2 SNTAGT, per germline. V shed 6 bases and J 4 bases; nucleotides not matched to a gene: 6. CDR3 protein: CASSRGQGIYGYTL. CDR3 sequence (DNA): TGTGCCAGCAGCCGAGGACAGGGGATCTATGGCTACACCCTC.

This clonotype was seen at least ten times. V and J are TRBV7-3 and TRBJ2-7; D gene uncertain. This CDR3 spans 13 amino acids. The V gene lost 0 bases and the J gene lost 4 bases, with 7 bases spanning the gap. Germline lookup yields CDR1 SGHTA and CDR2 FQGTGA. CDR3 bases: TGTGCCAGCAGCTTAACTGACAAATACGAGCAGTACTTC. Its translation is CASSLTDKYEQYF.

The table lists this clonotype with a few counts. The chain joins TRBV9 to TRBJ2-7, with 7 bases fitting TRBD2. CDR3 size: 15 residues. Unmatched junction bases numbered 7, after V lost 0 bases and J lost 4 bases. CDR1 SGDLS and CDR2 YYNGEE come from the germline V gene. The CDR3 loop is CASSVGLAEGYEQYF. The CDR3 DNA reads TGTGCCAGCAGCGTAGGGCTAGCGGAGGGGTACGAGCAGTACTTC. Together with reference TRBV9 and TRBJ2-7, the CDR3 gives the full variable domain: DSGVTQTPKHLITATGQRVTLRCSPRSGDLSVYWYQQSLDQGLQFLIQYYNGEERAKGNILERFSAQQFPDLHSELNLSSLELGDSALYFCASSVGLAEGYEQYFGPGTRLTVT.

The V and J genes are TRBV7-9 and TRBJ2-1; 9 bases line up with TRBD1. The V and J ends lost 8 bases and 6 bases, in that order; junction bases with no gene match: 8. The CDR3 has 14 residues. Germline V gene data show CDR1 as SEHNR and CDR2 as FQNEAQ (reference sequence). CDR3 coding DNA: TGTGCCAGCCACGGGGGACAGGGACCCAATGAGCAGTTCTTC. Its protein is CASHGGQGPNEQFF. The full variable domain, in which reference TRBV7-9 and TRBJ2-1 provide the parts outside the CDR3, is DTGVSQNPRHKITKRGQNVTFRCDPISEHNRLYWYRQTLGQGPEFLTYFQNEAQLEKSRLLSDRFSAERPKGSFSTLEIQRTEQGDSAMYLCASHGGQGPNEQFFGPGTRLTVL.

This clonotype came up many times. The CDR3 region is CASSLPSFQGKPQHF. The DNA for the CDR3 is TGTGCCAGCAGCTTGCCCAGTTTTCAGGGTAAGCCCCAGCATTTT. The chain employs TRBV5-5 and TRBJ1-5; perhaps TRBD1 as D (5 bases). The CDR3 runs 15 residues. V shed 1 base and J shed 8 bases, with 16 bases lying between them. Germline CDR1 SGHKS, CDR2 YYEKEE (reference sequence).

In its sample, this clonotype was seen many times. This chain connects TRBV20-1 to TRBJ2-2; D might be TRBD1 (6 bases). CDR1 and CDR2 (germline): DFQATT, SNEGSKA (reference sequence). Between the trimmed V and J ends, which lost 5 bases and 4 bases, there was a span of 14 bases. The CDR3 has 14 residues. CDR3 sequence: CSAPDSLLTGELFF. The CDR3 DNA follows: TGCAGTGCTCCGGACAGCCTTCTCACCGGGGAGCTGTTTTTT.

This clonotype was counted ten times or more. The chain joins TRBV30 to TRBJ1-5; 9 positions agree with TRBD1. The CDR3 covers 15 residues. J lost 9 bases, V lost 1 base, and 10 bases had no gene match. Germline V lookup: CDR1 GTSNPN, CDR2 SVGIG (reference sequence). CDR3: CAWSAGQGALGPQHF. The DNA of the CDR3 is TGTGCCTGGAGTGCGGGACAGGGCGCATTAGGGCCCCAGCATTTT.

This clonotype showed up many times. This rearrangement joins TRBV30 to TRBJ2-7; D possibly corresponds to TRBD1 (5 bases). Germline assignment: CDR1 GTSNPN and CDR2 SVGIG (reference sequence). CDR3 length equals 15 residues. V was pared by 3 bases and J by 4 bases, with 19 bases between. As DNA, the CDR3 is TGTGCCTGGAGGCTCAAACCCCTTTCAGGGTACGAGCAGTACTTC. It yields the protein CAWRLKPLSGYEQYF.

This clonotype was picked up a small number of times. The gene calls are TRBV7-9 and TRBJ2-1, with unresolved D. The length of the CDR3 is 16 residues. CDR1 and CDR2 (germline): SEHNR, FQNEAQ (reference sequence). Trimming shortened V by 0 bases and J by 6 bases, and 15 bases separated the two germline ends. The chain's CDR3 is CASSLAWIGQLNEQFF. Here the CDR3 DNA reads TGTGCCAGCAGCTTAGCTTGGATTGGGCAGCTCAATGAGCAGTTCTTC.